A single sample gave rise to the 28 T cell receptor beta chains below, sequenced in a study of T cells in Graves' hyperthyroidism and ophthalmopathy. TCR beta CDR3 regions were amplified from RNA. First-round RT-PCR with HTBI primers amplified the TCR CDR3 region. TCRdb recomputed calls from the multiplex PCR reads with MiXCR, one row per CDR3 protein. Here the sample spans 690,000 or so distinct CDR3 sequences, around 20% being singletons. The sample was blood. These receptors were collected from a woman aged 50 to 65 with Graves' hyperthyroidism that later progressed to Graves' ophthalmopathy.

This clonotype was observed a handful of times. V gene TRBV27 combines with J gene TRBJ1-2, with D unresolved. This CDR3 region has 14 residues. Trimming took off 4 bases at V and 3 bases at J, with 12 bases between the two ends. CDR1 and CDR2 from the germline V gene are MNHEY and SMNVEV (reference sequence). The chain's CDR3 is CASSSPSLDYGYTF. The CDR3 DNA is TGTGCCAGCAGTTCCCCATCCTTGGACTATGGCTACACCTTC.

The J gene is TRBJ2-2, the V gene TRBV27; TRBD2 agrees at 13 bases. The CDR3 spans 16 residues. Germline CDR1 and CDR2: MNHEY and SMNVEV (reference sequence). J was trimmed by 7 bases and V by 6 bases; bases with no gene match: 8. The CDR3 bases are TGTGCCAGCAGCTTAGGGACTAGCGGGATAGACGGGGAGCTGTTTTTT. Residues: CASSLGTSGIDGELFF.

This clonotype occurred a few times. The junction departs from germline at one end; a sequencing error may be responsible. In nucleotides, the CDR3 is TGTGCCGGCAGCTTAAGGGGTAGGAACACTGAAGCTTTCTTT. It translates to CAGSLRGRNTEAFF. This sequence joins TRBV11-2 and TRBJ1-1, with a tentative D call TRBD1 (5 bases). The CDR3 is 14 residues long. The germline CDR1 and CDR2 sequences are SGHAT and FQNNGV.

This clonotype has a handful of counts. CDR3: CAIKRTGNEKLFF. For the CDR3, the DNA is TGTGCCATCAAAAGGACCGGGAATGAAAAACTGTTTTTT. This sequence joins TRBV10-3 and TRBJ1-4; D remains ambiguous. There are 13 residues in the CDR3. In germline, CDR1 is ENHRY, CDR2 SYGVKD. V was trimmed by 7 bases and J by 5 bases, leaving 11 bases between them.

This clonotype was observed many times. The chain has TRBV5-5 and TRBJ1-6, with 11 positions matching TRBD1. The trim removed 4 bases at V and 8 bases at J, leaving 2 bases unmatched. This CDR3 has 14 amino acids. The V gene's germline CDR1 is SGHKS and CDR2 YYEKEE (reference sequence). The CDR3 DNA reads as TGTGCCAGCAGCGTGGGACAGGGGGATTCACCCCTCCACTTT. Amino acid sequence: CASSVGQGDSPLHF.

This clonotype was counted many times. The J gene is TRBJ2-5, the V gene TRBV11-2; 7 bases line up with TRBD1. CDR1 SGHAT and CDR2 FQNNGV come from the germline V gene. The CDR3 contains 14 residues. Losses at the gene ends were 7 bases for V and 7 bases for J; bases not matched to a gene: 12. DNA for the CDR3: TGTGCCAGCACCACCACACAGGGGATGGGGACCCAGTACTTC. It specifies CASTTTQGMGTQYF.

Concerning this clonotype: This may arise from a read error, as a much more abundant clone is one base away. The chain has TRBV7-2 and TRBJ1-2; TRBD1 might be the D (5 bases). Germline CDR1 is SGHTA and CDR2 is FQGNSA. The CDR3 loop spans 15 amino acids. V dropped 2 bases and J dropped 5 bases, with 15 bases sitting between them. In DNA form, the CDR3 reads TGTGCCAGCAGCTTATCGAGCGACAGACTTTATGGCTACACCTTC. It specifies CASSLSSDRLYGYTF.

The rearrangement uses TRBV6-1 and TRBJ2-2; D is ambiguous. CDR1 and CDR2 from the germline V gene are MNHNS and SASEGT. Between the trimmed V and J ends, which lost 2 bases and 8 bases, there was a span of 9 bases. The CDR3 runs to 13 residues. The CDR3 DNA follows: TGTGCCAGCAGTGAATCGGGCCTTGGGGAGCTGTTTTTT. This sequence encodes CASSESGLGELFF.

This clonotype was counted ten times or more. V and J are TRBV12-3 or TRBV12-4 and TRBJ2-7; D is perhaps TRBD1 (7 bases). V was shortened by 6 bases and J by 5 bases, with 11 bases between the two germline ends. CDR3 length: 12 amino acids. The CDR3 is CASRRDRNEQYF. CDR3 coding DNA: TGTGCCAGCAGGCGGGACAGAAACGAGCAGTACTTC.

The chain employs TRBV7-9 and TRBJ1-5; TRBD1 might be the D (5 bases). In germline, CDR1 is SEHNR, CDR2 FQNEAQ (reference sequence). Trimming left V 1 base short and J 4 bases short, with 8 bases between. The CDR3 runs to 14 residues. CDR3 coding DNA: TGTGCCAGCAGCTTAGTGGGGGTAAATCAGCCCCAGCATTTT. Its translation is CASSLVGVNQPQHF.

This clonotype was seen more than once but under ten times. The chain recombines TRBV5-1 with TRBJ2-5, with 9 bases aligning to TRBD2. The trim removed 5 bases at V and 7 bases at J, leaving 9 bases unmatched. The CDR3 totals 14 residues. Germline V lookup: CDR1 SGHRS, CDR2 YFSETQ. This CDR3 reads CASSGGGAPRTQYF. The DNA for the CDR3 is TGCGCCAGCAGTGGCGGGGGGGCCCCTCGGACCCAGTACTTC. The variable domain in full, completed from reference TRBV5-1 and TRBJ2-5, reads KAGVTQTPRYLIKTRGQQVTLSCSPISGHRSVSWYQQTPGQGLQFLFEYFSETQRNKGNFPGRFSGRQFSNSRSEMNVSTLELGDSALYLCASSGGGAPRTQYFGPGTRLLVL.

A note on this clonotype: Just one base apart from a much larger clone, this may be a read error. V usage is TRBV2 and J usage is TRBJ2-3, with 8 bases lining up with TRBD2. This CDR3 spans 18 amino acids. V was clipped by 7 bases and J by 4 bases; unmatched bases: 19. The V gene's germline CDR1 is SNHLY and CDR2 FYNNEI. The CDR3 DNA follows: TGTGCCAGCACCGTGGTATTCCCTAACGGGAGGGCAGCAGATACGCAGTATTTT. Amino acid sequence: CASTVVFPNGRAADTQYF.

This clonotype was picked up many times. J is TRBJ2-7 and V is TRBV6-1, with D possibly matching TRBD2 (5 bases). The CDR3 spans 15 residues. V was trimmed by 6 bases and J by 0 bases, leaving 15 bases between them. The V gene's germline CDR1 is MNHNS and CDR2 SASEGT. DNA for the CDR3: TGTGCCAGCAGATTGGAGCGGTTCAGCTCCTACGAGCAGTACTTC. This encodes CASRLERFSSYEQYF.

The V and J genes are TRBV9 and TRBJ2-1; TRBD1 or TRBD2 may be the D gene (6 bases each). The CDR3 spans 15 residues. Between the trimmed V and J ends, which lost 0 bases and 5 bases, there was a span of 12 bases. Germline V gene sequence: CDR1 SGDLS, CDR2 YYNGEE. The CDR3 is CASSVERGTHNEQFF. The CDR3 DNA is TGTGCCAGCAGCGTAGAGAGGGGGACTCACAATGAGCAGTTCTTC.

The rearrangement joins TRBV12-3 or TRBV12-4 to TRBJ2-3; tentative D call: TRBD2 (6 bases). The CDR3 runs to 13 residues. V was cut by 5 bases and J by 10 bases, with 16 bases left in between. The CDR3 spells CASSAGSEAAQYF. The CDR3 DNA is TGTGCCAGCAGTGCGGGGTCTGAGGCGGCGCAGTATTTT.

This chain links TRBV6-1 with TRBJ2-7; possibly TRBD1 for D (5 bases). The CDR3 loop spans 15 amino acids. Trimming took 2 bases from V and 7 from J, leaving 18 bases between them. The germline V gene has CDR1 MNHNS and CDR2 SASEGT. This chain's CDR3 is CASSEPDSYPREQYF. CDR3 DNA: TGTGCCAGCAGTGAACCAGACAGTTATCCTAGGGAGCAGTACTTC.

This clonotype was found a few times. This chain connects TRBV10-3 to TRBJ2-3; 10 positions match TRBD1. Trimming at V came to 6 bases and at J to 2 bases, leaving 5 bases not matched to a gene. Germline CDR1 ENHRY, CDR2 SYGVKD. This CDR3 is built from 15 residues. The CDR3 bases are TGTGCCATCAGGATGACAGGGGGCGACACAGATACGCAGTATTTT. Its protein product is CAIRMTGGDTDTQYF.

This CDR3 is CASSPEPTPNTEAFF. The DNA of the CDR3 is TGTGCCAGCTCACCGGAACCCACCCCGAACACTGAAGCTTTCTTT. The V call is TRBV18, the J call TRBJ1-1; D unclear. The CDR3 covers 15 residues. Per the germline V gene, CDR1 is KGHSH and CDR2 is LQKENI. The V end lost 3 bases, the J end lost 1 base, and 12 bases lay between the germline ends.

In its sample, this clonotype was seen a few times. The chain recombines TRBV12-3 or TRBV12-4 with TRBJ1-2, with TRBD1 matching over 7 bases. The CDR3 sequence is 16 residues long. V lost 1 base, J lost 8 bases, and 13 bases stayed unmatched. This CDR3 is CASSLDRWEGASGYTF. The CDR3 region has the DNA TGTGCCAGCAGTTTAGATCGGTGGGAGGGGGCGAGCGGCTACACCTTC.

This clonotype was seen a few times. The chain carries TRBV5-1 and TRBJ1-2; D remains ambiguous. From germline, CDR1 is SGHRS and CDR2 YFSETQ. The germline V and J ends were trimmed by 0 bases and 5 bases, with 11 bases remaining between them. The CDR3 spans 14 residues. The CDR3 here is CASSLAPEAYGYTF. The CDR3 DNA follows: TGCGCCAGCAGCTTGGCCCCTGAGGCTTATGGCTACACCTTC.

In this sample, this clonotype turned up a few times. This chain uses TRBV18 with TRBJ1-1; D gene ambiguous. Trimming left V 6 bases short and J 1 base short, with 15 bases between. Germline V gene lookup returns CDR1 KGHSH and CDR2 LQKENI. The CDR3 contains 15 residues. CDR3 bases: TGTGCCAGCTCTCTTGTCGGTGGAGAGAACACTGAAGCTTTCTTT. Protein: CASSLVGGENTEAFF. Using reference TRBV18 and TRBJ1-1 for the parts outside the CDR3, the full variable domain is NAGVMQNPRHLVRRRGQEARLRCSPMKGHSHVYWYRQLPEEGLKFMVYLQKENIIDESGMPKERFSAEFPKEGPSILRIQQVVRGDSAAYFCASSLVGGENTEAFFGQGTRLTVV.

CDR3: CASSGRRTSGPPEQFF. The CDR3 DNA reads TGTGCCAGCAGCGGTCGTCGGACTAGCGGACCCCCTGAGCAGTTCTTC. The chain recombines TRBV6-1 with TRBJ2-1; TRBD2 matches at 10 bases. The CDR3 is made up of 16 amino acids. J gave up 9 bases and V 6 bases, and 14 bases lay outside the gene matches. The germline V gene encodes CDR1 MNHNS and CDR2 SASEGT.

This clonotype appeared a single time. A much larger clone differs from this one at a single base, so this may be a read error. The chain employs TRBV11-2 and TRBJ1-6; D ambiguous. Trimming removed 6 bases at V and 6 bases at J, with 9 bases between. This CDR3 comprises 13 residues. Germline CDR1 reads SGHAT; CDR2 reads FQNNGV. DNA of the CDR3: TGTGCCAGCAGAGAGGTGGGTAATTCACCCCTCCACTTT. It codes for CASREVGNSPLHF.

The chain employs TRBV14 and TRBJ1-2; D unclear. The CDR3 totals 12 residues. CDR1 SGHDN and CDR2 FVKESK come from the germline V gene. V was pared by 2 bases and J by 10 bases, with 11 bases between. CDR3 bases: TGTGCCAGCAGCCAAATGCGGGGTTCCTACACCTTC. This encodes CASSQMRGSYTF. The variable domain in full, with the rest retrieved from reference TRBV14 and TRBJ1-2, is EAGVTQFPSHSVIEKGQTVTLRCDPISGHDNLYWYRRVMGKEIKFLLHFVKESKQDESGMPNNRFLAERTGGTYSTLKVQPAELEDSGVYFCASSQMRGSYTFGSGTRLTVV.

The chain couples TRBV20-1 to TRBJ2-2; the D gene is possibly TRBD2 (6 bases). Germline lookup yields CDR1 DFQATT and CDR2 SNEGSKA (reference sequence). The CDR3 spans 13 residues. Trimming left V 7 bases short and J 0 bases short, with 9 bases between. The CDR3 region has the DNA TGCAGTGTCGGGGAGGCGAACACCGGGGAGCTGTTTTTT. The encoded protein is CSVGEANTGELFF.

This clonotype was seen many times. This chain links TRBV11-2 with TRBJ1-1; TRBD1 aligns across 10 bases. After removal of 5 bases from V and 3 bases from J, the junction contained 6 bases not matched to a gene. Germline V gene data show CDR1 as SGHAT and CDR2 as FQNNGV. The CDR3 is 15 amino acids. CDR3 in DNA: TGTGCCAGCAGCCACCGGACAGGGGGACACACTGAAGCTTTCTTT. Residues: CASSHRTGGHTEAFF.

DNA for the CDR3: TGTGCCAGCAGAAGCACCGGGACAGGGGGCTCGGATCAGCCCCAGCATTTT. Encoded protein: CASRSTGTGGSDQPQHF. This chain links TRBV6-1 with TRBJ1-5; 12 bases line up with TRBD1. Trimming cost V 6 bases and J 5 bases; bases outside gene matches: 11. CDR3 length: 17 residues. Germline lookup yields CDR1 MNHNS and CDR2 SASEGT.

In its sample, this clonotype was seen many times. The CDR3 nucleotides are TGTGCCAGCAGCCAAGAGCCGACACTTGGAAACACCATATATTTT. It translates to CASSQEPTLGNTIYF. This sequence joins TRBV3-1 and TRBJ1-3; D is undetermined. V lost 0 bases and J 3 bases, leaving 9 bases between the germline ends. This CDR3 region has 15 residues. Germline values: CDR1 LGHDT, CDR2 YNNKEL (reference sequence).